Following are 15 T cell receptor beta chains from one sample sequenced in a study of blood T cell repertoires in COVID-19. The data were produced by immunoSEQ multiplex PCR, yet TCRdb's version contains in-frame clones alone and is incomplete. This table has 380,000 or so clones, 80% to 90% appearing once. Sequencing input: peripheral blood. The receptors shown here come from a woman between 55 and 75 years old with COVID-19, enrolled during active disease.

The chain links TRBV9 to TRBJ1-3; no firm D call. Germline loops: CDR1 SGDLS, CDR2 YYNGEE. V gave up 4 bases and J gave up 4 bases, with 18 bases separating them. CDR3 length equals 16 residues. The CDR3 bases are TGTGCCAGCAGCTCCACCGGGCTCCCGGGGGGAAACACCATATATTTT. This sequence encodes CASSSTGLPGGNTIYF.

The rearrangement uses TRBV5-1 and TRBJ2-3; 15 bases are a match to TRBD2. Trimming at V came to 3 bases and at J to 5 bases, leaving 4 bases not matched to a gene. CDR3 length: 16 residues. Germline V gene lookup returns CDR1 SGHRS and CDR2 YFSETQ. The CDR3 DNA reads TGCGCCAGCAGCTGGACTAGCGGGGGGGATGGAGATACGCAGTATTTT. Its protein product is CASSWTSGGDGDTQYF.

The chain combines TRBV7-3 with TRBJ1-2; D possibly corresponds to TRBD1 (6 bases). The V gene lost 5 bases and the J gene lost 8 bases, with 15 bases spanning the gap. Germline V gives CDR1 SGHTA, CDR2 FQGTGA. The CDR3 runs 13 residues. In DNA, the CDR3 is TGTGCCAGCAGCAGTGGACAGCGGGAGGGCTACACCTTC. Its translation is CASSSGQREGYTF.

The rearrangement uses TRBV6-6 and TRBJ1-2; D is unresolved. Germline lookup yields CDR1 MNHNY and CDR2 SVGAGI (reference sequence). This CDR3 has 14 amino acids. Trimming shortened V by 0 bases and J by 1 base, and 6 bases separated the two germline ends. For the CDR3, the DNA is TGTGCCAGCAGTTACTCGGAGGGTAACTATGGCTACACCTTC. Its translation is CASSYSEGNYGYTF.

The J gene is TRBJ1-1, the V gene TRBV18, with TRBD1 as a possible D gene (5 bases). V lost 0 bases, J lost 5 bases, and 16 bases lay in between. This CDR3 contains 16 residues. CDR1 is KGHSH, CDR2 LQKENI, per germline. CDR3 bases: TGTGCCAGCTCACCACCGGGGCGCAGCGGAGGGACTGAAGCTTTCTTT. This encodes CASSPPGRSGGTEAFF.

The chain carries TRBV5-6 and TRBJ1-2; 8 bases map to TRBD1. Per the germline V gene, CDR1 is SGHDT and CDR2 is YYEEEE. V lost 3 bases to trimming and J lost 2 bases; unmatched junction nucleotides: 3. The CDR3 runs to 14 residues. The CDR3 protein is CASSSGQGNYGYTF. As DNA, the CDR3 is TGTGCCAGCAGCTCCGGACAGGGCAACTATGGCTACACCTTC.

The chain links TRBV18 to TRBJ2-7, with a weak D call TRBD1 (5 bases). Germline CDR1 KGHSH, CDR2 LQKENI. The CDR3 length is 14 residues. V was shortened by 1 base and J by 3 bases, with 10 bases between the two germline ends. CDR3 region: CASSPQGRDYEQYF. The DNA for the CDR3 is TGTGCCAGCTCACCACAGGGCAGGGACTACGAGCAGTACTTC. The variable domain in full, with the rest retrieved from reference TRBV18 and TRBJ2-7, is NAGVMQNPRHLVRRRGQEARLRCSPMKGHSHVYWYRQLPEEGLKFMVYLQKENIIDESGMPKERFSAEFPKEGPSILRIQQVVRGDSAAYFCASSPQGRDYEQYFGPGTRLTVT.

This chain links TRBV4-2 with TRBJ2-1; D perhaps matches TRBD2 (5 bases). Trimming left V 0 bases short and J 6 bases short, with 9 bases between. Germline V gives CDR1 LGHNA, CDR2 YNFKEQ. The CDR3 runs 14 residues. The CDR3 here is CASSQDGAVNEQFF. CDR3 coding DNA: TGTGCCAGCAGCCAAGATGGAGCGGTCAATGAGCAGTTCTTC.

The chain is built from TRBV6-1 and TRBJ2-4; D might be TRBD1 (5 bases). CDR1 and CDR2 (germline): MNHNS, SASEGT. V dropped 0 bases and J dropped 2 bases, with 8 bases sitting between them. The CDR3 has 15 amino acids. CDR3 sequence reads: CASSEAAGSKNIQYF. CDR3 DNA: TGTGCCAGCAGTGAAGCCGCAGGGTCCAAAAACATTCAGTACTTC.

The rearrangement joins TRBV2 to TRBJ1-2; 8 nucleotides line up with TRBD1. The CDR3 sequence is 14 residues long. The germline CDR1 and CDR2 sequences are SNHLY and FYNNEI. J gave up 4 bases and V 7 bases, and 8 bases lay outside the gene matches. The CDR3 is CASKGTGWIYGYTF. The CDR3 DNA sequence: TGTGCCAGCAAGGGGACAGGTTGGATCTATGGCTACACCTTC.

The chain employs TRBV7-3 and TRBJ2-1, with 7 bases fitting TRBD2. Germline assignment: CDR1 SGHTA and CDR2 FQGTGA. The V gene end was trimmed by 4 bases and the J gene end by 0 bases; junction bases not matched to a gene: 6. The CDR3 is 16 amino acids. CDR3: CASSSLAASSYNEQFF. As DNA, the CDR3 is TGTGCCAGCAGCTCCCTAGCGGCTAGCTCCTACAATGAGCAGTTCTTC.

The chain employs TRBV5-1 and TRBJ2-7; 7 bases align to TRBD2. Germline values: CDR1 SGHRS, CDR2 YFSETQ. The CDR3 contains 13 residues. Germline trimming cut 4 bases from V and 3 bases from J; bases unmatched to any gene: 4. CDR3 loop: CASSPTGGYEQYF. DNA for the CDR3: TGCGCCAGCAGCCCGACGGGGGGCTACGAGCAGTACTTC.

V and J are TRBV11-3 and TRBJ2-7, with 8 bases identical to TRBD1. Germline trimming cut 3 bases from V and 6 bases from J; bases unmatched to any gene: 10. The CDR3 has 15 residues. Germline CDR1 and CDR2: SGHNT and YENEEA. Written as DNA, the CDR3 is TGTGCCAGCAGCTTCGGGCAGGGGGCCATTCGCGAGCAGTACTTC. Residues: CASSFGQGAIREQYF.

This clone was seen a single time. This CDR3 reads CASSFRGGTEAFF. The CDR3 DNA sequence: TGTGCCAGCAGTTTTCGAGGGGGCACTGAAGCTTTCTTT. This chain links TRBV2 with TRBJ1-1, with D possibly matching TRBD1 (6 bases). This CDR3 region has 13 residues. Trimming cost V 5 bases and J 4 bases, with 11 bases left between them. Per germline, CDR1 SNHLY and CDR2 FYNNEI.

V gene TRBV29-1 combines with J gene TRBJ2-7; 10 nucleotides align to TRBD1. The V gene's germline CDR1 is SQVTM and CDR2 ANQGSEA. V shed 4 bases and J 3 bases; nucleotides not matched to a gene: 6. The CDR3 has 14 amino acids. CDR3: CSVVPGQGGYEQYF. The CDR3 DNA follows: TGCAGCGTTGTGCCCGGACAGGGGGGCTACGAGCAGTACTTC.